This TCR beta chain was identified during a study of T cells after yellow fever vaccination. About the study: SMART-Seq v4 Ultra Low Input prepared the low-cell-number fractions.

V was clipped by 5 bases and J by 0 bases, with 12 bases between them. This CDR3 region has 15 residues. The germline V gene encodes CDR1 SGHTA and CDR2 FQGNSA. This clonotype was counted at least ten times. In TCRdb, the 5' RACE reads were re-called with MiXCR into one record per CDR3 protein. The sample carries over 85,000 distinct CDR3 sequences, under 9% recorded once. Points from the study as a whole: Abundant clonotypes from the bulk population could get into FACS-sorted repertoires as contaminants. Some clonotypes were seen in both the CD4 and the CD8 compartments. These made up a small share and likely arose from convergent recombination. Primary-vaccination clones mostly resurfaced post-booster (nearly 97% CD4, roughly 90% CD8).

This receptor was identified in a man aged 18-30 years who received the YFV17D yellow fever vaccine. The sequences come from CD8+ T cells not binding an NS4B(214-222) dextramer, sorted from PBMCs, collected approximately 16 days after the first yellow fever vaccination. The chain links TRBV7-2 to TRBJ2-3; D gene uncertain. The CDR3 region is CASSPRVSSTDTQYF. The DNA for the CDR3 is TGTGCCAGCAGCCCAAGGGTTAGCAGCACAGATACGCAGTATTTT. The full variable domain, with the rest looked up from reference TRBV7-2 and TRBJ2-3, is GAGVSQSPSNKVTEKGKDVELRCDPISGHTALYWYRQSLGQGLEFLIYFQGNSAPDKSGLPSDRFSAERTGGSVSTLTIQRTQQEDSAVYLCASSPRVSSTDTQYFGPGTRLTVL.